In its sample, the clone carrying this T cell receptor (beta chain) was seen a few times. This record belongs to a study of identical twins. CDR3 length equals 16 residues. J lost 3 bases, V lost 1 base, and 9 bases had no gene match. In germline, CDR1 is SGHVS, CDR2 FQNEAQ. TCRdb redid the calling of the 5' RACE reads with MiXCR, one entry per CDR3 protein. The table includes 240,000 or so distinct CDR3 sequences, approximately 11% detected once. The same data also went into a second study, on yellow fever vaccine responses in identical twins.

Sequenced input: memory (CD45RO+) T cells sorted from blood. The chain links TRBV7-8 to TRBJ2-7; 7 nucleotides match TRBD2. The receptor comes from a woman younger than 30 in good health. CDR3 amino acids: CASSLGGGTTHYEQYF. The CDR3 DNA reads TGTGCCAGCAGCTTAGGGGGCGGGACTACTCACTACGAGCAGTACTTC. Filled out from reference TRBV7-8 and TRBJ2-7, the complete variable domain reads GAGVSQSPRYKVAKRGQDVALRCDPISGHVSLFWYQQALGQGPEFLTYFQNEAQLDKSGLPSDRFFAERPEGSVSTLKIQRTQQEDSAVYLCASSLGGGTTHYEQYFGPGTRLTVT.